This TCR beta chain was sequenced for a study of cytomegalovirus exposure and HLA in healthy donors. V trimming: 3 bases; J trimming: 4 bases; junction bases outside the gene matches: 8. CDR1 and CDR2 (germline): SGHAT, FQDESV (reference sequence). CDR3 length: 16 amino acids. Assay: immunoSEQ multiplex PCR; the TCRdb copy retains only in-frame clones and omits some. The table lists 200,000 or so clones, roughly 82% of them singletons. A remark on this clone: Its antigen is still unknown.

The study, taken as a whole, reports: Subsequent analysis revealed that first-cohort TCR clusters tended to co-occur in the approximately 120 validation repertoires. The dataset shows that most TCR sequences were rare, while some public TCRs occurred in many donors. In vitro, three CMV-associated chains proved specific for CMV antigens.

The TCR was taken from a man aged 18 to 35 in good health and CMV-seropositive. Specimen: PBMCs. J is TRBJ2-3 and V is TRBV11-1, with 9 positions matching TRBD2. Written as DNA, the CDR3 is TGTGCCAGCAGCTTCCAGGTGCGGGGGGGAGCAGATACGCAGTATTTT. Its translation is CASSFQVRGGADTQYF.